The text below deals with one TCR beta chain. Trimming stripped 0 bases from V and 8 bases from J, with 13 bases between. The germline V gene has CDR1 MNHEY and CDR2 SVGEGT. There are 14 residues in the CDR3. These data are taken from a study of Graves' ophthalmopathy and Graves' hyperthyroidism. As the template, RNA transcripts were used to amplify TCR beta CDR3 regions. An opening RT-PCR round employed HTBI primers and preceded a second-round multiplex PCR. TCRdb redid the calling of the multiplex PCR reads with MiXCR, one entry per CDR3 protein. Found here are just over 600,000 distinct CDR3 sequences, about a fifth of them singletons; the top ten hold approximately 6.5%.

This clonotype originated in a woman between 18 and 30 years old with stable Graves' hyperthyroidism. Some clones in this sample may be carry-over from other donors' samples. The chain carries TRBV6-2 or TRBV6-3 and TRBJ1-2, with D perhaps matching TRBD1 (5 bases). The sample taken for sequencing was peripheral blood. CDR3 in amino acids: CASSYSTRVKGYTF. CDR3 in DNA: TGTGCCAGCAGTTACTCGACCAGGGTGAAAGGCTACACCTTC.